This TCR beta chain was retrieved from a study of OX40 agonist ivuxolimab in advanced cancers. About the research overall: Six ivuxolimab dose levels, 0.01 to 10 mg/kg, were given intravenously every 2 weeks. The diagnoses of dose-escalation patients were hepatocellular carcinoma, melanoma, renal cell or head and neck cancer. General study results and limits: At 0.1 to 3.0 mg/kg and by week 6, CD4+ and CD8+ T cells in the blood had expanded clonally.

On this clone: Its target is not known.

The germline V and J ends were trimmed by 0 bases and 6 bases, with 9 bases remaining between them. The length of the CDR3 is 13 residues. The germline V gene has CDR1 SGHTA and CDR2 FQGNSA. This table comes from immunoSEQ multiplex PCR, and its TCRdb copy is limited to in-frame clones, with some not included. The data hold around 81,000 clones, with 88% observed a single time. Specimen: CD4+ or CD8+ T cells sorted from blood, collected in a trial of the OX40 agonist ivuxolimab. This chain joins TRBV7-2 and TRBJ2-7; D not certain. This TCR was sampled from an adult with an advanced solid tumor such as melanoma, head and neck, liver or kidney cancer. The DNA for the CDR3 is TGTGCCAGCAGCTTAGCGCAGCAGATCGAGCAGTACTTC. It encodes CASSLAQQIEQYF.